The sequence of this T cell receptor beta chain was determined in a study of cytomegalovirus exposure and HLA in healthy donors (TCRdb year 2017). Regarding the complete study: A later analysis indicated that the 120 or so validation repertoires were generated on the platform also employed for the 650 to 850 repertoires of the first cohort. The study was designed to test whether signatures of past pathogen exposure could be identified by cataloging public T cell receptors. A separate validation cohort of over a hundred different subjects was used in addition to the roughly 700-subject first cohort. To predict cytomegalovirus infection status, the study brought together high-throughput TCR immunosequencing, statistical association of individual TCRs with disease status, and machine learning.

Concerning this clone: Its antigen is still unknown. The sample holds no much larger clone one base away, and base qualities are not on file.

Broad study findings and their caveats: The validation cohort had no HLA typing available for a later analysis, so co-occurrence within that cohort was assessed over all 120 or so repertoires. A later analysis found that TCRs clustered in the first cohort also tended to co-occur in the 120 validation repertoires, with about 94% of cluster scores above 0. While some public TCRs were present in many individuals, most TCR sequences turned up only very rarely across donors. According to the authors, the approach could potentially be generalized to other disease states and immunological phenotypes. The study gave a list of under 200 TCR beta chains associated with cytomegalovirus. Cytomegalovirus status was reported to be diagnosed by the classifier with high specificity and sensitivity in both the original and validation cohorts. Three of the identified cytomegalovirus-associated TCR beta chains were confirmed in vitro to be specific for cytomegalovirus antigens.

The library was built by means of the immunoSEQ multiplex PCR assay. In the authors' own workflow: A statistical classification framework was built to diagnose cytomegalovirus status from the catalog of TCR beta chain sequences. This immuneACCESS table, as held by TCRdb, lists in-frame sequences with V and J called but not all clones. Of the missing ones, under half trace to an unresolved V gene in checked studies; the others have no known cause. V and J calls and clone size are as listed in that table; D and trimming were resolved from the DNA. The sample has 100,000 to 150,000 clones on record, roughly 89% of them singletons. The leading ten clones occupy 0.95% to 1.3% of the sample. The donors were included in the validation cohort of approximately 120 subjects, a group kept apart from the roughly 610-subject first cohort. The sequenced sample was PBMCs. This TCR was recovered from a woman aged 18-29 years in good health and CMV-seronegative.

Here is the DNA: TGTGCCAGCAGCTTGGTCACGGGGACAACTTATGGCTACACCTTC. Translation gives CASSLVTGTTYGYTF. This sequence uses TRBV5-8 and TRBJ1-2; the D gene is possibly TRBD1, with 6 bases matching. CDR1 and CDR2 were assigned from the germline V gene as SGHTS and YDEGEE. V is cut by 0 bases and J by 5 bases, and the space between the germline ends is 14 bases. Taken from cysteine to phenylalanine, the CDR3 has 15 residues. Of all the DNA, just the CDR3 is kept, 45 bases in frame from base 1.